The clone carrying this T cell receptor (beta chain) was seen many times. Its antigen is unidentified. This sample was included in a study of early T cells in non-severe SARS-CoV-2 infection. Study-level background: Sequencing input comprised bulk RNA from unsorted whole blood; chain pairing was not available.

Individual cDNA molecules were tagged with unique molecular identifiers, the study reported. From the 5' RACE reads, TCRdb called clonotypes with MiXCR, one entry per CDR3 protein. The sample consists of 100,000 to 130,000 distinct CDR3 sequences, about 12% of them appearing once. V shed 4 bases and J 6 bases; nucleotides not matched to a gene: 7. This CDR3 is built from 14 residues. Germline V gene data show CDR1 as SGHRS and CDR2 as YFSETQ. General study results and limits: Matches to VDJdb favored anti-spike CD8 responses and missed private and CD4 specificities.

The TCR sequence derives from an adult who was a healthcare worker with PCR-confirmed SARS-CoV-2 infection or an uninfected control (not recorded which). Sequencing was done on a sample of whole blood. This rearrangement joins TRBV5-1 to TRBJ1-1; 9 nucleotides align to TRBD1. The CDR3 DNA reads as TGCGCCAGCAGCCGAGGGACAGGGTGGCCTGAAGCTTTCTTT. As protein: CASSRGTGWPEAFF.